The source of this T cell receptor beta chain is a study of CD8 T cells in Susac syndrome. The study's findings and limits: As acknowledged by the study, its TCR sequencing and HLA analysis included a relatively small number of individuals.

The T cells that were sequenced for TCR beta were CD8+ and CD4+ cells from blood. This CDR3 comprises 13 residues. CDR1 and CDR2 (germline): LNHDA, SQIVND (reference sequence). Trimming pared 4 bases from V and 5 bases from J, leaving 8 bases between. On this clonotype itself: Its specificity is not known.

RNA was extracted with the RNeasy kit, and a quantity of about 0.5 to 1 ug was reverse transcribed using random hexamers. A multiplex approach, immunoSEQ multiplex PCR, amplified TCR beta CDR3 across 54 Vbeta and 13 Jbeta. TCRdb called the immunoSEQ multiplex PCR reads again in MiXCR, with one record for every CDR3 protein. Among 200,000 to 300,000 distinct CDR3 sequences, about 94% were seen once, and the ten largest hold 0.06% to 0.08%. The rearrangement links TRBV19 to TRBJ1-4, with a possible D match to TRBD1 (5 bases). The sample consisted of CD4+ T cells from PBMCs. This receptor was obtained from a human donor with multiple sclerosis. CDR3 nucleotide sequence: TGTGCCAGTAGTAACTGGGGCAATGAAAAACTGTTTTTT. Its translation is CASSNWGNEKLFF.